One T cell receptor beta chain is described in this entry. These data come from a study of blood T cell repertoires in COVID-19. Study at large: Material from acute and convalescent COVID-19 was sourced from the United States, Italy and Spain. T cells, B-cell-depleted T cells, or PBMCs provided the cDNA or gDNA that served as material.

Trimming cost V 7 bases and J 2 bases, with 15 bases left between them. Germline V lookup: CDR1 PRHDT, CDR2 FYEKMQ (reference sequence). The CDR3 has 14 amino acids. In the source study's methods: Reference gene primers were amplified, and this amplification served to estimate nucleated cell counts. TCRdb's table, derived via immunoSEQ multiplex PCR, lists solely in-frame clones and lacks some. V and J calls and clone size come straight from that table; D and trimming were deduced from the DNA. This sample carries 95,000 to 150,000 clones, approximately 81% of them seen once, and the ten largest clones take around 6%.

Sequenced: peripheral blood. This chain connects TRBV13 to TRBJ2-7; no clear D. This receptor was taken from a man aged 55 to 70 with acute or convalescent COVID-19. In nucleotides, the CDR3 is TGTGCCAGCACCAATTTGGTCGGTACCTACGAGCAGTACTTC. Protein sequence: CASTNLVGTYEQYF.